The 20 T cell receptor beta chains reported below all come from one sample, sequenced in a study of T cell responses to AZD1222 COVID-19 vaccine. Assay: immunoSEQ multiplex PCR; the TCRdb copy retains only in-frame clones and omits some. The sample consists of around 99,000 clones, roughly nine tenths of them appearing once. The starting material was peripheral blood, obtained on day 0 of AZD1222 vaccination. The receptor set was obtained from an adult in good health.

CDR3 loop: CAWSVQTGGRTTGELFF. The CDR3 bases are TGTGCCTGGAGTGTCCAGACAGGGGGCCGTACCACCGGGGAGCTGTTTTTT. The chain links TRBV30 to TRBJ2-2; 10 bases are a match to TRBD1. The germline V gene has CDR1 GTSNPN and CDR2 SVGIG (reference sequence). J was trimmed by 4 bases and V by 0 bases; bases with no gene match: 8. The CDR3 is made up of 17 amino acids.

Concerning this clone: This same CDR3 is encoded by further DNA sequences in the sample. The chain combines TRBV5-4 with TRBJ1-1, with D unclear. Germline CDR1 reads SGHNT; CDR2 reads YYREEE (reference sequence). This CDR3 comprises 13 residues. Trimming pared 0 bases from V and 1 base from J, leaving 4 bases between. The CDR3 DNA reads as TGTGCCAGCAGCTTGGGGAGGAACACTGAAGCTTTCTTT. This sequence encodes CASSLGRNTEAFF.

The rearrangement links TRBV28 to TRBJ2-7; 9 positions agree with TRBD2. Per germline, CDR1 MDHEN and CDR2 SYDVKM. The ends lost 3 bases at V and 0 bases at J; junction bases unmatched: 6. This CDR3 spans 16 amino acids. In DNA form, the CDR3 reads TGTGCCAGCAGTTTTTTGGCTAGCGGGACCTCCTACGAGCAGTACTTC. It translates to CASSFLASGTSYEQYF.

V gene TRBV2 combines with J gene TRBJ2-6, with 8 bases identical to TRBD1. Looked up from germline, CDR1 is SNHLY and CDR2 is FYNNEI. The CDR3 runs 16 residues. V shed 6 bases, J shed 2 bases, and the junction held 6 bases outside the gene matches. CDR3 sequence reads: CASRMDRATGANVLTF. For the CDR3, the DNA is TGTGCCAGCAGAATGGACAGGGCTACTGGGGCCAACGTCCTGACTTTC.

This clone has a single count. The chain has TRBV7-9 and TRBJ2-3; the D gene is possibly TRBD2 (6 bases). The CDR3 runs to 17 residues. Trimming stripped 0 bases from V and 0 bases from J, with 13 bases between. The germline CDR1 and CDR2 sequences are SEHNR and FQNEAQ (reference sequence). CDR3 sequence (DNA): TGTGCCAGCAGCTTAGCCCCTGGGGGGTTGAGCACAGATACGCAGTATTTT. It specifies CASSLAPGGLSTDTQYF.

The J gene is TRBJ2-7, the V gene TRBV10-3, with 8 bases matching TRBD1. V shed 8 bases, J shed 4 bases, and the junction held 10 bases outside the gene matches. CDR3 size: 14 residues. The germline CDR1 and CDR2 sequences are ENHRY and SYGVKD. The CDR3 bases are TGTGCCATCGGGATTGACAGGGGTGTTTACGAGCAGTACTTC. It encodes CAIGIDRGVYEQYF.

The J gene is TRBJ2-2, the V gene TRBV11-3; 7 bases agree with TRBD2. This CDR3 contains 14 residues. CDR1 is SGHNT and CDR2 is YENEEA in the germline V gene. With V trimmed by 5 bases and J by 2 bases, 2 bases remained unmatched. The chain's CDR3 is CASSRGVNTGELFF. In DNA, the CDR3 is TGTGCCAGCAGCCGGGGGGTAAACACCGGGGAGCTGTTTTTT.

CDR3 DNA: TGTGCCAGCAGTGAAGTTTCAGGGGGCATCACCGGGGAGCTGTTTTTT. It specifies CASSEVSGGITGELFF. The chain is built from TRBV2 and TRBJ2-2, with 8 bases that match TRBD1. V shed 1 base, J shed 4 bases, and the junction held 5 bases outside the gene matches. The germline V gene has CDR1 SNHLY and CDR2 FYNNEI. The CDR3 is made up of 16 amino acids.

The chain carries TRBV12-3 or TRBV12-4 and TRBJ1-1; possible D gene TRBD1, 6 bases. The CDR3 is 12 residues long. V lost 7 bases and J lost 5, with 11 bases in between. The CDR3, as DNA: TGTGCCAGCATCCAGGGGTCGACTGAAGCTTTCTTT. Encoded protein: CASIQGSTEAFF.

V gene TRBV7-9 combines with J gene TRBJ1-5; D call uncertain. Germline values: CDR1 SEHNR, CDR2 FQNEAQ (reference sequence). This CDR3 comprises 13 residues. Between the trimmed V and J ends, which lost 6 bases and 0 bases, there was a span of 6 bases. CDR3 bases: TGTGCCAGCAGACAGAATAGCAATCAGCCCCAGCATTTT. Translation: CASRQNSNQPQHF. Full variable domain (rest looked up from reference TRBV7-9 and TRBJ1-5): DTGVSQNPRHKITKRGQNVTFRCDPISEHNRLYWYRQTLGQGPEFLTYFQNEAQLEKSRLLSDRFSAERPKGSFSTLEIQRTEQGDSAMYLCASRQNSNQPQHFGDGTRLSIL.

This clone is a singleton in its sample. The V gene is TRBV12-3 or TRBV12-4, the J gene TRBJ1-2; D gene uncertain. The CDR3 runs to 13 residues. V dropped 1 base and J dropped 5 bases, with 8 bases sitting between them. The CDR3 loop reads CASSLGHSYGYTF. In nucleotides, the CDR3 is TGTGCCAGCAGTTTAGGGCACAGTTATGGCTACACCTTC.

This clone was detected only once. The gene calls are TRBV19 and TRBJ1-5; 8 bases fit TRBD1. CDR1 LNHDA and CDR2 SQIVND come from the germline V gene (reference sequence). This CDR3 is built from 15 residues. Trimming cost V 4 bases and J 2 bases; bases outside gene matches: 4. The CDR3 here is CASSTSTGGNQPQHF. The DNA for the CDR3 is TGTGCCAGTAGTACCTCGACAGGGGGCAATCAGCCCCAGCATTTT. The complete variable domain, with remaining parts taken from reference TRBV19 and TRBJ1-5, reads DGGITQSPKYLFRKEGQNVTLSCEQNLNHDAMYWYRQDPGQGLRLIYYSQIVNDFQKGDIAEGYSVSREKKESFPLTVTSAQKNPTAFYLCASSTSTGGNQPQHFGDGTRLSIL.

The chain links TRBV5-5 to TRBJ1-5; perhaps TRBD1 as D (6 bases). Trimming took 6 bases from V and 3 from J, leaving 16 bases between them. The length of the CDR3 is 15 residues. Germline V gene sequence: CDR1 SGHKS, CDR2 YYEKEE (reference sequence). CDR3 coding DNA: TGTGCCAGCACGTTTGGGGGGCGAGACAATCAGCCCCAGCATTTT. Translated: CASTFGGRDNQPQHF.

V is TRBV5-6 and J is TRBJ1-2, with D unresolved. The CDR3 covers 15 residues. CDR1 and CDR2 (germline): SGHDT, YYEEEE. The germline V and J ends were trimmed by 7 bases and 3 bases, with 19 bases remaining between them. The CDR3 DNA sequence: TGTGCCAGCTCAAAGCAAGGTCTGTTTCACTATGGCTACACCTTC. This codes for CASSKQGLFHYGYTF. The full variable domain, with the rest looked up from reference TRBV5-6 and TRBJ1-2, is DAGVTQSPTHLIKTRGQQVTLRCSPKSGHDTVSWYQQALGQGPQFIFQYYEEEERQRGNFPDRFSGHQFPNYSSELNVNALLLGDSALYLCASSKQGLFHYGYTFGSGTRLTVV.

The rearrangement uses TRBV19 and TRBJ2-1; 7 bases agree with TRBD2. Unmatched junction bases numbered 18, after V lost 8 bases and J lost 5 bases. The CDR3 is 17 residues long. In germline, CDR1 is LNHDA, CDR2 SQIVND (reference sequence). CDR3: CASGRRAGGSTHNEQFF. As DNA, the CDR3 is TGTGCCAGTGGTAGACGGGCCGGCGGGAGTACCCACAATGAGCAGTTCTTC.

CDR3 bases: TGTGCCAGCAGTGTGTATGGGACCGCGAACTTTGGAAACACCATATATTTT. Translating gives CASSVYGTANFGNTIYF. The chain couples TRBV6-1 to TRBJ1-3; possible D gene TRBD1, 5 bases. The CDR3 consists of 17 residues. CDR1 and CDR2 from the germline V gene are MNHNS and SASEGT. Trimming stripped 4 bases from V and 3 bases from J, with 19 bases between.

The chain uses TRBV6-4 and TRBJ1-6; no reliable D call. The CDR3 covers 12 residues. V lost 0 bases and J 13 bases, leaving 7 bases between the germline ends. Germline V gene lookup returns CDR1 MRHNA and CDR2 SNTAGT. The CDR3 sequence is CASSDSKGPLHF. The CDR3 bases are TGTGCCAGCAGTGACTCGAAGGGCCCCCTCCACTTT.

This chain uses TRBV10-3 with TRBJ2-7; 11 nucleotides align to TRBD2. Germline V gives CDR1 ENHRY, CDR2 SYGVKD. The CDR3 runs 15 residues. The junction had 5 bases not matched to a gene; V was cut back by 4 bases and J by 3 bases. The CDR3 sequence: CAISGVGTSGYEQYF. CDR3 sequence (DNA): TGTGCCATCAGTGGGGTGGGGACTAGCGGCTACGAGCAGTACTTC.

This chain links TRBV18 with TRBJ1-2; D uncertain. Looked up from germline, CDR1 is KGHSH and CDR2 is LQKENI. V dropped 0 bases and J dropped 8 bases, with 13 bases sitting between them. This CDR3 is 14 amino acids long. CDR3 coding DNA: TGTGCCAGCTCACCACCCGGAGAGGGTAGCGGCTACACCTTC. Its protein is CASSPPGEGSGYTF.

The chain joins TRBV7-8 to TRBJ2-1, with unresolved D. Deletions cut 1 base from V and 10 bases from J, with 11 bases between. CDR3 length: 13 residues. CDR1 SGHVS and CDR2 FQNEAQ come from the germline V gene. CDR3 bases: TGTGCCAGCAGCTTAGGAGCGACCGGCGAGCAGTTCTTC. It translates to CASSLGATGEQFF.